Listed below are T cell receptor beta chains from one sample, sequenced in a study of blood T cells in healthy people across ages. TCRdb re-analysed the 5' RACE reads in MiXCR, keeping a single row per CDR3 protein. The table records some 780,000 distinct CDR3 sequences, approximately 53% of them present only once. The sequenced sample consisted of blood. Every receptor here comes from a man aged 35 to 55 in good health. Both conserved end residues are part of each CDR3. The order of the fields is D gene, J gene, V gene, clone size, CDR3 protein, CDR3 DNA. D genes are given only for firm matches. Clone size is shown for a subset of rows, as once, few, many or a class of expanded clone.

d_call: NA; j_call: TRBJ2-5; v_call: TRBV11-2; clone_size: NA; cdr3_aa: CASSLDSPGPRTQYF; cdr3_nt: TGTGCCAGCAGCTTAGATTCTCCGGGGCCCCGGACCCAGTACTTC
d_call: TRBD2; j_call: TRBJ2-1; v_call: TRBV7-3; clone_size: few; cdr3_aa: CASSLMGTSGNEQFF; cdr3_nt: TGTGCCAGCAGCTTAATGGGGACTAGCGGCAATGAGCAGTTCTTC
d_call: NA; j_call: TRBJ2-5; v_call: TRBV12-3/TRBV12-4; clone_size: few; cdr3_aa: CASSFQALGETQYF; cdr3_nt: TGTGCCAGCAGTTTCCAGGCGCTAGGGGAGACCCAGTACTTC
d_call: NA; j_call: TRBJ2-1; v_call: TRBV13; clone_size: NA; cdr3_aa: CASSLRGEGYNEQFF; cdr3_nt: TGTGCCAGCAGCTTAAGGGGGGAAGGGTACAATGAGCAGTTCTTC
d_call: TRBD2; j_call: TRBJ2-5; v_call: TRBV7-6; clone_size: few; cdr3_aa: CARYRGLAGIQETQYF; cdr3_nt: TGTGCCAGATACCGTGGACTAGCGGGCATCCAAGAGACCCAGTACTTC
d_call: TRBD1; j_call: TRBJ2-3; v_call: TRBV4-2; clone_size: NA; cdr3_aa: CASSQNRGQATDTQYF; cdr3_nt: TGTGCCAGCAGCCAAAACCGGGGACAGGCCACAGATACGCAGTATTTT
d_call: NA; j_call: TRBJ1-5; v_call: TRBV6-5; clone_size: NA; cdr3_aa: CASKGQVRGNQPQHF; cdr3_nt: TGTGCCAGCAAGGGACAAGTAAGGGGGAATCAGCCCCAGCATTTT
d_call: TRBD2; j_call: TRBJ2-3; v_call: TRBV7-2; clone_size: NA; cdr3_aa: CASSQGLAGGRCPQYF; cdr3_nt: TGTGCCAGCAGCCAAGGACTAGCGGGGGGCCGGTGTCCGCAGTATTTT
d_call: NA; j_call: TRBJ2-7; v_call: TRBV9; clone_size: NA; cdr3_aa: CASSSRSSHEQYF; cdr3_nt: TGTGCCAGCAGCTCACGTAGTTCGCACGAGCAGTACTTC
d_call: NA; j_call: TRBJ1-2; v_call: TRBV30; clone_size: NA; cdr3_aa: CAWSVSGNRTF; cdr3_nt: TGTGCCTGGAGTGTGAGTGGGAATCGCACCTTC
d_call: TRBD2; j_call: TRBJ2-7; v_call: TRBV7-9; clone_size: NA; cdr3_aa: CASSTTSGIIYEQYF; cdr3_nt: TGTGCCAGCAGTACGACTAGCGGGATCATCTACGAGCAGTACTTC
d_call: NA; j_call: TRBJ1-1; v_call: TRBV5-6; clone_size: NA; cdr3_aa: CASSLGAGGGTEAFF; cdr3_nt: TGTGCCAGCAGCTTGGGGGCCGGGGGGGGCACTGAAGCTTTCTTT
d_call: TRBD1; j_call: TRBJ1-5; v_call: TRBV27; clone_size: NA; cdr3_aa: CASRIGQARNQPQHF; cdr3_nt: TGTGCCAGCAGGATCGGACAGGCCCGAAATCAGCCCCAGCATTTT
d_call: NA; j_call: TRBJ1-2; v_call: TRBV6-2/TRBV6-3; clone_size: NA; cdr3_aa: CASSPDTEYGYTF; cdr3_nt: TGTGCCAGCAGTCCCGACACAGAGTATGGCTACACCTTC
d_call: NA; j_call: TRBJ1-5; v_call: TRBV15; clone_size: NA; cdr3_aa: CATTPSRGQPQHF; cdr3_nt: TGTGCCACCACCCCCAGCCGGGGACAGCCCCAGCATTTT
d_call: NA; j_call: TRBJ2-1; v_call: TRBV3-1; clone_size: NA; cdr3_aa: CASSQSGQKEFF; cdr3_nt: TGTGCCAGCAGCCAGTCGGGACAAAAGGAGTTCTTC
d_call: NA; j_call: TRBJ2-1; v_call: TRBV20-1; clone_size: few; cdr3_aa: CSAQRRKTTYNEQFF; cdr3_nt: TGCAGTGCCCAACGGCGGAAGACGACCTACAATGAGCAGTTCTTC
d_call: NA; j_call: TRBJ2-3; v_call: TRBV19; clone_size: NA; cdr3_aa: CATTRGVGPSTDTQYF; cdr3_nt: TGTGCCACTACTCGCGGGGTCGGCCCTAGCACAGATACGCAGTATTTT
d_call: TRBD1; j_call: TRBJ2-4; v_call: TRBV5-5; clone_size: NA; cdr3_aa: CASREGQGAYYKQYF; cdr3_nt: TGTGCCAGCAGGGAGGGACAGGGGGCTTACTACAAGCAGTACTTC
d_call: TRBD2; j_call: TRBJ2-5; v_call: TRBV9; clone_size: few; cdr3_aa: CASSLSPTGTSGGETQYF; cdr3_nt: TGTGCCAGCAGCTTATCACCGACCGGGACTAGCGGGGGTGAGACCCAGTACTTC
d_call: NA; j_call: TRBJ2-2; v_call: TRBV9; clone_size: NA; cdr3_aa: CASSVASAENTGELFF; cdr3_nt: TGTGCCAGCAGCGTAGCATCGGCGGAGAACACCGGGGAGCTGTTTTTT
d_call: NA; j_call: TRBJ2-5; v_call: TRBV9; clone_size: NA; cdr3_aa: CASTEGSGQETQYF; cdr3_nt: TGTGCCAGCACCGAGGGTAGCGGCCAAGAGACCCAGTACTTC
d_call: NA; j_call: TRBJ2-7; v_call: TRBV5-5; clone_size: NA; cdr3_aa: CASSLFQSSTYEQYF; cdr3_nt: TGTGCCAGCAGCTTGTTTCAGTCCTCCACCTACGAGCAGTACTTC
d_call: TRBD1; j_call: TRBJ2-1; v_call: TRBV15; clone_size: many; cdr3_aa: CATSSRQGYYNEQFF; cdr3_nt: TGTGCCACCAGCAGCAGACAGGGTTACTACAATGAGCAGTTCTTC
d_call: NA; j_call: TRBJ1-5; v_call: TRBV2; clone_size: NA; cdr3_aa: CASSDDVGAAQHF; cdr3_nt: TGTGCCAGCAGTGATGACGTAGGTGCAGCCCAGCATTTT
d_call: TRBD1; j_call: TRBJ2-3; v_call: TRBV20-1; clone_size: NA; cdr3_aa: CSAQSTGWIADTQYF; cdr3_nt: TGCAGTGCACAATCGACAGGGTGGATTGCAGATACGCAGTATTTT
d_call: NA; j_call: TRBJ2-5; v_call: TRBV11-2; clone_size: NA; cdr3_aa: CASSLGFGGAETQYF; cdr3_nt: TGTGCCAGCAGCTTAGGCTTCGGGGGCGCGGAGACCCAGTACTTC
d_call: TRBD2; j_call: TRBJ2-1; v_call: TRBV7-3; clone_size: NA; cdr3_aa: CASSSRTSGGYNEQFF; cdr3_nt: TGTGCCAGCAGCTCGAGGACTAGCGGGGGTTACAATGAGCAGTTCTTC
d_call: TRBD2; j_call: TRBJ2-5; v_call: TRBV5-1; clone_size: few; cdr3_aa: CASSTGLAEETQYF; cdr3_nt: TGCGCCAGCAGCACGGGACTAGCGGAAGAGACCCAGTACTTC
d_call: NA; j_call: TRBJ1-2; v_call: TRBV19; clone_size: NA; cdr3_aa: CASSIESGANYGYTF; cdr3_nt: TGTGCCAGTAGTATAGAGTCTGGAGCTAACTATGGCTACACCTTC
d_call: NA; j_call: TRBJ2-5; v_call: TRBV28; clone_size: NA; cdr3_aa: CASSGPGYQETQYF; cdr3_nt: TGTGCCAGCAGTGGCCCGGGTTACCAAGAGACCCAGTACTTC
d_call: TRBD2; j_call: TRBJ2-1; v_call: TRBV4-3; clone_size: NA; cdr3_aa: CASSQDLPSGMNNEQFF; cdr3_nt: TGCGCCAGCAGCCAAGATTTGCCTAGCGGGATGAACAATGAGCAGTTCTTC
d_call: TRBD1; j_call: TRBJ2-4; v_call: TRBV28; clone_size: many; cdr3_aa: CASSFPPGQTKNIQYF; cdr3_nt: TGTGCCAGCAGCTTCCCCCCGGGACAGACCAAAAACATTCAGTACTTC
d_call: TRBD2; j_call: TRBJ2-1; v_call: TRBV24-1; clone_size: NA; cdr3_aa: CATSFGAKRLAVHNEQFF; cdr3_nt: TGTGCCACCAGTTTCGGAGCTAAAAGACTAGCGGTACACAATGAGCAGTTCTTC
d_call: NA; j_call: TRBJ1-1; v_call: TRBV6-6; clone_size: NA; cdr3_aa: CASSVPTGNTEAFF; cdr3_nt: TGTGCCAGCAGTGTACCCACAGGGAACACTGAAGCTTTCTTT
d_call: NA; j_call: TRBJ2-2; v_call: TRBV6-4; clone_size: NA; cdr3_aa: CASSRQASNTGELFF; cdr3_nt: TGTGCCAGCAGCCGACAGGCCTCGAACACCGGGGAGCTGTTTTTT
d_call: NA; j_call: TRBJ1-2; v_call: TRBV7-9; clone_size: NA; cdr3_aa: CASSAQGGSNYGYTF; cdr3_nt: TGTGCCAGCAGCGCACAGGGAGGATCGAACTATGGCTACACCTTC
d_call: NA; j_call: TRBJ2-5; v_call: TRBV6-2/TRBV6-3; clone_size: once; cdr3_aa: CASSWGLLYNEQYF; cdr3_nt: TGTGCCAGCAGTTGGGGACTCCTTTACAATGAGCAGTACTTC
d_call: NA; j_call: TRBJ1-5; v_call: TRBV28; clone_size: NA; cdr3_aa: CASSNRVTAQIQPQHF; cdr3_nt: TGTGCCAGCAGTAACAGGGTGACGGCGCAAATACAGCCCCAGCATTTT
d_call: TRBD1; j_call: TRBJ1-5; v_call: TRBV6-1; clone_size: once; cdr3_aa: CASGRDRGNQPQHF; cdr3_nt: TGTGCCAGCGGAAGGGACAGGGGAAATCAGCCCCAGCATTTT
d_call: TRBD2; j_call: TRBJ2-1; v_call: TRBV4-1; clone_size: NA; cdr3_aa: CASSQDPGGGSYNEQFF; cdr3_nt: TGCGCCAGCAGCCAAGATCCAGGCGGGGGCTCCTACAATGAGCAGTTCTTC
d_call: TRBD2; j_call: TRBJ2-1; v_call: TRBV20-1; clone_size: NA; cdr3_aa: CSAVRAGGTRNGDERFF; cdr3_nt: TGCAGTGCGGTGAGGGCCGGGGGGACCCGAAACGGGGATGAGCGGTTCTTC
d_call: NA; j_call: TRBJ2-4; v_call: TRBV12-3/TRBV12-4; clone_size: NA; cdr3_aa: CASSLVRAKNIQYF; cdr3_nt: TGTGCCAGCAGTTTAGTCAGGGCTAAAAACATTCAGTACTTC
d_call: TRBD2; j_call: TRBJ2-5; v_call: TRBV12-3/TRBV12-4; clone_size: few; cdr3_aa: CASSLGAGGHGETQYF; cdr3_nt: TGTGCCAGCAGCTTAGGAGCGGGGGGGCATGGAGAGACCCAGTACTTC
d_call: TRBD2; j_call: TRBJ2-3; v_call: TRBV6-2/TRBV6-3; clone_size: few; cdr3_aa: CASSEYSSGGYTDTQYF; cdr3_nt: TGTGCCAGCAGCGAGTACTCTAGCGGGGGGTACACAGATACGCAGTATTTT
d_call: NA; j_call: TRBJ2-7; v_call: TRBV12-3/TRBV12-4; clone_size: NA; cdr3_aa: CTSSPLRNEQYF; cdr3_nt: TGTACCAGCAGCCCTTTAAGGAACGAGCAGTACTTC
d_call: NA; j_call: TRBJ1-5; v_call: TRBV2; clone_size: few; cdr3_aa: CASSITGISSQPQHF; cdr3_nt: TGTGCCAGCAGTATAACGGGAATCTCATCTCAGCCCCAGCATTTT
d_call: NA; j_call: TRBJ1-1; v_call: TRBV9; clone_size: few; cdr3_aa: CASSGHGNTEAFF; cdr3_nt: TGTGCCAGCAGCGGACACGGGAACACTGAAGCTTTCTTT
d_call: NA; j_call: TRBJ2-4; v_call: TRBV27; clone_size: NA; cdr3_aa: CACSRALAKNIQYF; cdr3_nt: TGTGCCTGCAGTAGGGCGCTAGCCAAAAACATTCAGTACTTC
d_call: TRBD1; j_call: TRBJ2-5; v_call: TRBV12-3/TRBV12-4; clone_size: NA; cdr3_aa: CTSSFGQGEETQYF; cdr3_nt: TGTACCAGCAGTTTCGGGCAGGGGGAAGAGACCCAGTACTTC
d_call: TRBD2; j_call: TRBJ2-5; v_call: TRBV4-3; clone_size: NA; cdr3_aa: CASSQEGSGSFETQYF; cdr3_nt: TGCGCCAGCAGCCAAGAGGGTAGCGGGAGTTTTGAGACCCAGTACTTC
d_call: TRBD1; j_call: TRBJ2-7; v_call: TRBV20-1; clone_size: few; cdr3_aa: CSAPARRGLDEQYF; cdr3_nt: TGCAGTGCCCCTGCGCGCAGGGGGCTGGACGAGCAGTACTTC
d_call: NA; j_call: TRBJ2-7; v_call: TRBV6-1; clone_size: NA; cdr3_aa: CASRAENTYEQYF; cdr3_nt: TGTGCCAGCAGGGCAGAAAATACCTACGAGCAGTACTTC
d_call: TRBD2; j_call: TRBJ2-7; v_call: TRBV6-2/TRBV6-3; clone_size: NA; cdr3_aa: CASSPGSGRTGSYEQYF; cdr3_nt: TGTGCCAGCAGTCCCGGTAGCGGGAGAACGGGATCCTACGAGCAGTACTTC
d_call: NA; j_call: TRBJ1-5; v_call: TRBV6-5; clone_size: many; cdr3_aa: CASSLSGGRSNQPQHF; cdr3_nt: TGTGCCAGCAGTTTGTCCGGGGGGCGAAGCAATCAGCCCCAGCATTTT
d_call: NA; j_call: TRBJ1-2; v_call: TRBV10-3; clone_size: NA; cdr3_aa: CAISDRQDTFGGYTF; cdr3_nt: TGTGCCATCAGTGACCGTCAGGACACCTTTGGCGGCTACACCTTC
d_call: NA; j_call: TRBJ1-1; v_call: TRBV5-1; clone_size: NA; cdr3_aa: CASSFKGTDNTEAFF; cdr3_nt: TGCGCCAGCAGCTTCAAAGGGACGGATAACACTGAAGCTTTCTTT
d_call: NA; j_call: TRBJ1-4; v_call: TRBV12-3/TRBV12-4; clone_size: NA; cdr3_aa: CASSLGVRATNEKLFF; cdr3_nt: TGTGCCAGCAGTTTAGGTGTACGGGCGACTAATGAAAAACTGTTTTTT
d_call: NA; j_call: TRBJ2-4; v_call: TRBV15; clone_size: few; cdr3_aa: CATSTRGVGKNIQYF; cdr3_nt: TGTGCCACCAGCACCCGGGGAGTAGGCAAAAACATTCAGTACTTC
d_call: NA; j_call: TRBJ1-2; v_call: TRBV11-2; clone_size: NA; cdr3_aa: CASSRLGGAFYGYTF; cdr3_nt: TGTGCCAGCAGCCGTCTAGGGGGGGCGTTTTATGGCTACACCTTC